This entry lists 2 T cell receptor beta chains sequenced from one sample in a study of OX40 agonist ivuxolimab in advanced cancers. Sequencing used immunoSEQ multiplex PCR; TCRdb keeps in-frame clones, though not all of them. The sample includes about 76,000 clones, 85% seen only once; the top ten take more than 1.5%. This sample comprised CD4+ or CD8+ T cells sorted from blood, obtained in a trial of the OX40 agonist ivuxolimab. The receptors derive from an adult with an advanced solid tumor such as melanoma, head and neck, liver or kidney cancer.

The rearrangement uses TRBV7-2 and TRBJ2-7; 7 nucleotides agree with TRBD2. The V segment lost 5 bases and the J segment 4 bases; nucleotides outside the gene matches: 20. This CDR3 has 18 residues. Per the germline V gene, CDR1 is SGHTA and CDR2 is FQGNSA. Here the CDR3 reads CASSVVGSGGPVQYEQYF. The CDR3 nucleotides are TGTGCCAGCAGCGTAGTTGGCTCGGGGGGACCCGTCCAATACGAGCAGTACTTC.

CDR3 bases: TGTGCCATACGCGACAGGGGGTTAAGTGGCTACACCTTC. Its translation: CAIRDRGLSGYTF. The chain carries TRBV28 and TRBJ1-2; TRBD1 agrees at 9 bases. The CDR3 sequence is 13 residues long. CDR1 MDHEN and CDR2 SYDVKM come from the germline V gene. The V gene end was trimmed by 10 bases and the J gene end by 7 bases; junction bases not matched to a gene: 10.